These 23 T cell receptor beta chains were sequenced from one sample in a study of OX40 agonist ivuxolimab in advanced cancers. TCRdb's table, derived via immunoSEQ multiplex PCR, lists solely in-frame clones and lacks some. The table includes under 80,000 clones, around 82% detected once. The source was CD4+ or CD8+ T cells sorted from blood, collected in a trial of the OX40 agonist ivuxolimab. Source of these receptors: an adult with an advanced solid tumor such as melanoma, head and neck, liver or kidney cancer.

A few counts support this clone. V and J are TRBV19 and TRBJ2-3; the D gene is possibly TRBD2 (7 bases). Per germline, CDR1 LNHDA and CDR2 SQIVND (reference sequence). V lost 6 bases, J lost 3 bases, and 13 bases lay in between. CDR3 length equals 14 residues. The CDR3, as DNA: TGTGCCAGTAGACCACAGGGAGGGACAGATACGCAGTATTTT. Translated: CASRPQGGTDTQYF.

The rearrangement joins TRBV4-2 to TRBJ2-7; D remains ambiguous. Germline CDR1 reads LGHNA; CDR2 reads YNFKEQ. Trimming left V 1 base short and J 3 bases short, with 7 bases between. This CDR3 region has 13 residues. The CDR3 DNA reads TGTGCCAGCAGCCAAGTCGTCGGCTACGAGCAGTACTTC. Its protein product is CASSQVVGYEQYF.

This clone was seen more than once but under ten times. The chain is built from TRBV7-9 and TRBJ2-5; D call uncertain. V shed 3 bases and J shed 6 bases, with 14 bases lying between them. CDR1 and CDR2 (germline): SEHNR, FQNEAQ (reference sequence). The CDR3 has 14 amino acids. CDR3 in DNA: TGTGCCAGCAGCTTGACGGGCCCCCAGAAGACCCAGTACTTC. This translates into CASSLTGPQKTQYF. Using reference TRBV7-9 and TRBJ2-5 for the parts outside the CDR3, the full variable domain is DTGVSQNPRHKITKRGQNVTFRCDPISEHNRLYWYRQTLGQGPEFLTYFQNEAQLEKSRLLSDRFSAERPKGSFSTLEIQRTEQGDSAMYLCASSLTGPQKTQYFGPGTRLLVL.

The genes are TRBV7-8 and TRBJ2-6; D is perhaps TRBD1 or TRBD2 (6 bases each). This CDR3 comprises 19 residues. Germline lookup yields CDR1 SGHVS and CDR2 FQNEAQ. Trimming took 2 bases from V and 1 from J, leaving 18 bases between them. The CDR3 DNA is TGTGCCAGCAGCTTAAGATCGGGGGCGTACCGATCTGGGGCCAACGTCCTGACTTTC. It encodes CASSLRSGAYRSGANVLTF.

This rearrangement joins TRBV7-2 to TRBJ2-3, with D hard to call. Trimming shortened V by 7 bases and J by 0 bases, and 8 bases separated the two germline ends. From germline, CDR1 is SGHTA and CDR2 FQGNSA. The CDR3 has 13 amino acids. The CDR3 DNA reads as TGTGCCAGCAATCTTCCAAGCACAGATACGCAGTATTTT. The encoded protein is CASNLPSTDTQYF.

J is TRBJ2-1 and V is TRBV5-6; D perhaps matches TRBD2 (6 bases). The CDR3 totals 13 residues. Per germline, CDR1 SGHDT and CDR2 YYEEEE. Trimming removed 4 bases at V and 11 bases at J, with 16 bases between. CDR3 amino acids: CASSTGTGEKQFF. The CDR3 region has the DNA TGTGCCAGCAGCACAGGCACGGGGGAAAAGCAGTTCTTC.

The chain couples TRBV27 to TRBJ2-3; TRBD1 aligns across 9 bases. The germline gives CDR1 MNHEY, CDR2 SMNVEV (reference sequence). The ends lost 2 bases at V and 6 bases at J; junction bases unmatched: 9. The CDR3 has 16 residues. Here the CDR3 reads CASSLRGQGPRDTQYF. CDR3 sequence (DNA): TGTGCCAGCAGTTTAAGGGGACAGGGCCCAAGGGATACGCAGTATTTT.

V is TRBV7-3 and J is TRBJ2-5; weak D call: TRBD1 (7 bases). Germline CDR1 and CDR2: SGHTA and FQGTGA. This CDR3 comprises 15 residues. The V and J ends lost 2 bases and 1 base respectively, with 11 bases between them. CDR3 sequence: CASSLGGTVQETQYF. CDR3 coding DNA: TGTGCCAGCAGCTTAGGGGGGACAGTCCAAGAGACCCAGTACTTC.

The chain employs TRBV5-1 and TRBJ2-3; tentative D call: TRBD2 (5 bases). This CDR3 spans 14 amino acids. Between the trimmed V and J ends, which lost 4 bases and 5 bases, there was a span of 14 bases. The germline V gene encodes CDR1 SGHRS and CDR2 YFSETQ. This CDR3 is CASSEDGVGDTQYF. Written as DNA, the CDR3 is TGCGCCAGCAGCGAGGACGGGGTGGGAGATACGCAGTATTTT.

The V call is TRBV7-2, the J call TRBJ1-2, with D unresolved. CDR1 is SGHTA and CDR2 is FQGNSA in the germline V gene. This CDR3 has 13 residues. The V and J ends lost 3 bases and 4 bases respectively, with 9 bases between them. DNA of the CDR3: TGTGCCAGCAGCTTCTCGGGGTTCTATGGCTACACCTTC. This sequence encodes CASSFSGFYGYTF.

J is TRBJ1-2 and V is TRBV5-1, with TRBD1 matching 11 bases. Losses at the gene ends were 0 bases for V and 6 bases for J; bases not matched to a gene: 4. The CDR3 sequence is 15 residues long. Germline V gene sequence: CDR1 SGHRS, CDR2 YFSETQ. The CDR3 spells CASSLAGQGGDGYTF. CDR3 nucleotides: TGCGCCAGCAGCTTGGCGGGACAGGGGGGCGATGGCTACACCTTC.

CDR3 protein: CASSQGTGLAYTGELFF. The CDR3 bases are TGCGCCAGCAGCCAGGGAACAGGACTAGCATACACCGGGGAGCTGTTTTTT. This chain links TRBV4-1 with TRBJ2-2; TRBD2 matches at 8 bases. This CDR3 has 17 amino acids. V shed 3 bases and J 3 bases; nucleotides not matched to a gene: 9. Germline V lookup: CDR1 MGHRA, CDR2 YSYEKL.

This clone was seen a single time. The V gene is TRBV27, the J gene TRBJ2-5, with D hard to call. The J call could be wrong; TRBJ2-7 is a better fit for the DNA end. CDR1 is MNHEY and CDR2 is SMNVEV in the germline V gene (reference sequence). The CDR3 has 15 residues. The CDR3 DNA reads as TGTGCCAGCAGTTTTGGAAGGGCCGGGTCCTACGAGCAGTACTTC. Amino acid sequence: CASSFGRAGSYEQYF.

The chain combines TRBV18 with TRBJ2-3; D uncertain. Germline CDR1 KGHSH, CDR2 LQKENI. Trimming shortened V by 3 bases and J by 2 bases, and 15 bases separated the two germline ends. The CDR3 length is 16 residues. The DNA for the CDR3 is TGTGCCAGCTCACCCCCGGGCCAACCATCCACAGATACGCAGTATTTT. The encoded protein is CASSPPGQPSTDTQYF.

The gene calls are TRBV27 and TRBJ2-2; 8 nucleotides align to TRBD1. The germline gives CDR1 MNHEY, CDR2 SMNVEV (reference sequence). The junction had 12 bases not matched to a gene; V was cut back by 7 bases and J by 2 bases. This CDR3 is built from 17 residues. CDR3 region: CASNIGTGRTNTGELFF. In DNA, the CDR3 is TGTGCCAGCAACATCGGGACAGGAAGAACCAACACCGGGGAGCTGTTTTTT.

This chain links TRBV28 with TRBJ2-2; perhaps D is TRBD1 or TRBD2 (6 bases each). In germline, CDR1 is MDHEN, CDR2 SYDVKM. There are 15 residues in the CDR3. The germline V and J ends were trimmed by 7 bases and 3 bases, with 15 bases remaining between them. The CDR3 bases are TGTGCCAGCACCCGTGGGGGGCATGACACCGGGGAGCTGTTTTTT. Amino acid sequence: CASTRGGHDTGELFF.

The gene calls are TRBV5-4 and TRBJ2-3, with D hard to call. The germline CDR1 and CDR2 sequences are SGHNT and YYREEE (reference sequence). The length of the CDR3 is 15 residues. Trimming removed 3 bases from V and 1 base from J, with 12 bases in between. CDR3 DNA sequence: TGTGCCAGCAGCTCGGCCCCCTGGGGCACAGATACGCAGTATTTT. Translating gives CASSSAPWGTDTQYF. The full variable domain, in which reference TRBV5-4 and TRBJ2-3 provide the parts outside the CDR3, is ETGVTQSPTHLIKTRGQQVTLRCSSQSGHNTVSWYQQALGQGPQFIFQYYREEENGRGNFPPRFSGLQFPNYSSELNVNALELDDSALYLCASSSAPWGTDTQYFGPGTRLTVL.

This sequence joins TRBV5-6 and TRBJ2-6; unclear D gene. The CDR3 contains 14 residues. The V gene lost 4 bases and the J gene lost 2 bases, with 7 bases spanning the gap. Germline V CDR1 and CDR2: SGHDT, YYEEEE. The CDR3 loop reads CASSPSAGANVLTF. CDR3 bases: TGTGCCAGCAGCCCCTCCGCTGGGGCCAACGTCCTGACTTTC.

The chain couples TRBV7-8 to TRBJ2-7; 8 nucleotides agree with TRBD1. There are 15 residues in the CDR3. Germline CDR1 SGHVS, CDR2 FQNEAQ. J was trimmed by 2 bases and V by 5 bases; bases with no gene match: 8. DNA of the CDR3: TGTGCCAGCAGCCGTCTCCGGGACAGGCCCTACGAGCAGTACTTC. It codes for CASSRLRDRPYEQYF.

As concerns this clone: An end of the junction differs from the germline gene, which may be a read error. The rearrangement joins TRBV7-9 to TRBJ2-2; D remains ambiguous. Germline-derived CDR1 and CDR2 are SEHNR and FQNEAQ (reference sequence). CDR3 length equals 17 residues. DNA of the CDR3: TGTGTCAGCAGCTTAGATCGTTGGGGTCTTAGGACCGGGGAGCTGTTTTTT. This translates into CVSSLDRWGLRTGELFF. Drawing the rest from reference TRBV7-9 and TRBJ2-2, the complete variable domain is DTGVSQNPRHKITKRGQNVTFRCDPISEHNRLYWYRQTLGQGPEFLTYFQNEAQLEKSRLLSDRFSAERPKGSFSTLEIQRTEQGDSAMYLCVSSLDRWGLRTGELFFGEGSRLTVL.

The chain uses TRBV6-5 and TRBJ2-7, with 8 bases identical to TRBD2. Germline V gene sequence: CDR1 MNHEY, CDR2 SVGAGI. The CDR3 is 14 amino acids. Trimming took 2 bases from V and 5 from J; bases not matched to a gene: 5. CDR3 in DNA: TGTGCCAGCAGTTACCGACTAGCGCCAGACGAGCAGTACTTC. Protein product: CASSYRLAPDEQYF.

The rearrangement joins TRBV19 to TRBJ2-5; 7 positions agree with TRBD1. The CDR3 runs to 15 residues. Germline V gene data show CDR1 as LNHDA and CDR2 as SQIVND (reference sequence). V gave up 4 bases and J gave up 2 bases; unmatched junction bases: 7. The CDR3 loop reads CASSKGAWEQETQYF. DNA for the CDR3: TGTGCCAGTAGTAAGGGGGCGTGGGAACAAGAGACCCAGTACTTC. Looking up the rest from reference TRBV19 and TRBJ2-5 gives the full variable domain: DGGITQSPKYLFRKEGQNVTLSCEQNLNHDAMYWYRQDPGQGLRLIYYSQIVNDFQKGDIAEGYSVSREKKESFPLTVTSAQKNPTAFYLCASSKGAWEQETQYFGPGTRLLVL.

The rearrangement links TRBV6-1 to TRBJ1-2; D is unresolved. Per the germline V gene, CDR1 is MNHNS and CDR2 is SASEGT. CDR3 size: 15 residues. The germline V and J ends were trimmed by 1 base and 4 bases, with 13 bases remaining between them. CDR3 nucleotide sequence: TGTGCCAGCAGTGAAGGGCCAGGCCGCACCTATGGCTACACCTTC. As protein: CASSEGPGRTYGYTF.